The clone carrying this T cell receptor (beta chain) occurred many times. Its antigen is as yet unknown. These data are taken from a study of CD8 T cells in ankylosing spondylitis. The CDR3 consists of 15 residues. Looked up from germline, CDR1 is WNHNN and CDR2 is SYGVQD (reference sequence). V was trimmed by 2 bases and J by 0 bases, leaving 10 bases between them. The TCR beta libraries were generated through quantitative 5'-RACE incorporating molecular barcodes. A single record per CDR3 protein comes from TCRdb applying MiXCR to the 5' RACE reads. Counted here are 150,000 or so distinct CDR3 sequences, 9.5% to 13% occurring once; the ten biggest clones make up under 35%. Study results and limitations: Researchers reportedly found disease-linked clones significantly enriched in matched ankylosing spondylitis synovial fluid. A TCR beta motif made of about eight highly homologous variants seemed typical of ankylosing spondylitis blood.

Sequences were obtained from blood, either unsorted or a sorted T cell fraction (not recorded which). The chain uses TRBV10-1 and TRBJ1-1, with D perhaps matching TRBD1 (5 bases). The TCR was taken from a male donor with ankylosing spondylitis or in good health (not recorded which). The CDR3 nucleotides read TGCGCCAGCAGTGAGCAGGGATCACTGAACACTGAAGCTTTCTTT. Protein: CASSEQGSLNTEAFF.